This passage covers 3 T cell receptor beta chains from one sample sequenced in a study of shared clonotypes between healthy human individuals. Only in-frame clones appear in the TCRdb table, and some are missing; sequencing was by immunoSEQ multiplex PCR. This repertoire shows 600,000 or so clones, approximately 95% found once; its top ten account for approximately 0.12%. Naive CD8 cells lacked CD45RO and underwent positive selection for CCR7, leaving out terminally differentiated effector memory CD45RA+ cells. The sequencing sample was made of naive CD8+ T cells sorted from blood. The receptors here all came from a woman in her twenties or thirties in good health.

V is TRBV21-1 and J is TRBJ2-2; no DNA check was done on the table's D call, TRBD2. TRBV21-1 is reported as a pseudogene. This CDR3 is 13 amino acids long. This CDR3 is CASSKVNSGELFF. The CDR3 nucleotides are TGTGCCAGCAGCAAAGTTAACTCCGGGGAGCTGTTTTTT.

The V gene is TRBV2, the J gene TRBJ2-3; D is tentatively TRBD1 or TRBD2 (6 bases each). The germline gives CDR1 SNHLY, CDR2 FYNNEI. V was shortened by 1 base and J by 2 bases, with 16 bases between the two germline ends. The CDR3 consists of 17 residues. The CDR3 region is CASSEGPGAVVTDTQYF. In DNA form, the CDR3 reads TGTGCCAGCAGTGAAGGGCCGGGGGCGGTGGTCACAGATACGCAGTATTTT.

The genes are TRBV15 and TRBJ1-1; tentatively, D is TRBD1 (5 bases). V shed 4 bases and J shed 1 base, with 10 bases lying between them. Looked up from germline, CDR1 is LNHNV and CDR2 is YYDKDF (reference sequence). The CDR3 loop spans 14 amino acids. The CDR3 sequence is CATSTSTGNTEAFF. CDR3 DNA sequence: TGTGCCACCAGCACCTCCACAGGGAACACTGAAGCTTTCTTT.